This T cell receptor beta chain is drawn from a study of blood T cell repertoires in COVID-19. On the study more broadly: The study drew acute and convalescent COVID-19 samples from the United States, Italy and Spain.

Libraries were prepared by immunoSEQ multiplex PCR; TCRdb keeps only in-frame clonotypes and omits some of them. The sample lists about 64,000 clones; roughly 90% were seen once. The CDR3 is 16 amino acids. CDR1 SGHKS and CDR2 YYEKEE come from the germline V gene (reference sequence). Trimming took 2 bases from V and 0 from J; bases not matched to a gene: 4. The source material was peripheral blood. The rearrangement joins TRBV5-5 to TRBJ2-2; 7 positions match TRBD1. The sequence was obtained from a man between 65 and 85 years old with acute or convalescent COVID-19. CDR3 in DNA: TGTGCCAGCAGCTTCGGGACAGACGCGAACACCGGGGAGCTGTTTTTT. Translated, it gives CASSFGTDANTGELFF. Combining the CDR3 with reference TRBV5-5 and TRBJ2-2 gives the whole variable domain DAGVTQSPTHLIKTRGQQVTLRCSPISGHKSVSWYQQVLGQGPQFIFQYYEKEERGRGNFPDRFSARQFPNYSSELNVNALLLGDSALYLCASSFGTDANTGELFFGEGSRLTVL.